This is a list of T cell receptor beta chains from one sample in a study of blood T cell repertoires in COVID-19. Assay: immunoSEQ multiplex PCR; the TCRdb copy retains only in-frame clones and omits some. The sample has roughly 330,000 clones, more than 75% seen once. Material for sequencing was peripheral blood. The receptors shown here come from a woman aged 50 to 60 with active or convalescent COVID-19. CDR3s leave out the opening cysteine and the closing phenylalanine or tryptophan. D genes are given only for firm matches.

TRBD2,TRBV28,ASSLSSSGLYEQY
TRBD1,TRBV28,ASNSRGRGVTEAF
.,TRBV10-3,AIRGQMDGYT
TRBD2,TRBV19,ASSTDLPIAGETPTGELF
.,TRBV7-6,ASSPEKRAPGANVLT
.,TRBV14,ASSQGGIGMIEAF
.,TRBV9,ASTAGAASSYNEQF
TRBD2,TRBV11-3,ASSPSGRRIGNEQF
TRBD1,TRBV5-1,ASSMGDRQNANTGELF
.,TRBV18,ASSRRQTADYGYT
.,TRBV5-4,ASSLVHRMNTEAF
TRBD2,TRBV7-2,ASSPTRLAETDTQY
.,TRBV6-5,ASGPRGNEQF
.,TRBV7-2,ASSPPGGISFNYGYT
.,TRBV7-3,ASSPSARRGDTQY
TRBD2,TRBV30,AWSGLAGYEQY
.,TRBV9,ASSGADYNYGYT
TRBD1,TRBV5-1,ASSFTGAGEKLF